A single sample gave rise to the 12 T cell receptor beta chains below, sequenced in a study of beta chain features in type 1 diabetes. Expressed TCRB transcripts got sequenced, as all isolated RNA was reverse transcribed. The repertoire was sequenced with immunoSEQ multiplex PCR; TCRdb's copy has only in-frame clones and lacks some. In the table there are around 160,000 clones, under 60% of which are singletons. The source material was Tregs from blood. These receptor sequences come from a man aged 18 to 29 in good health.

This clone was detected only once. V and J are TRBV28 and TRBJ2-1; 12 bases line up with TRBD2. V gave up 3 bases and J gave up 2 bases; unmatched junction bases: 2. Germline V CDR1 and CDR2: MDHEN, SYDVKM. CDR3 length: 16 residues. CDR3: CASSFASGRAYNEQFF. In DNA, the CDR3 is TGTGCCAGCAGTTTTGCTAGCGGGAGGGCCTACAATGAGCAGTTCTTC.

The table lists this clone with a few counts. J is TRBJ2-1 and V is TRBV7-2; possible D gene TRBD1, 5 bases. The CDR3 is 15 residues long. Germline V gives CDR1 SGHTA, CDR2 FQGNSA. Trimming cost V 4 bases and J 0 bases, with 10 bases left between them. CDR3 nucleotides: TGTGCCAGCAGCTACCGACAGAGCTCCTACAATGAGCAGTTCTTC. Translated: CASSYRQSSYNEQFF.

V usage is TRBV5-1 and J usage is TRBJ1-1; 9 bases are a match to TRBD1. This CDR3 contains 15 residues. The junction had 3 bases not matched to a gene; V was cut back by 0 bases and J by 3 bases. CDR1 is SGHRS and CDR2 is YFSETQ in the germline V gene. The CDR3 reads CASSLAGTGYTEAFF. The CDR3 nucleotides read TGCGCCAGCAGCTTGGCCGGGACAGGGTACACTGAAGCTTTCTTT.

The chain links TRBV27 to TRBJ1-5, with unresolved D. The V gene lost 10 bases and the J gene lost 0 bases, with 7 bases spanning the gap. The CDR3 sequence is 12 residues long. CDR1 and CDR2 (germline): MNHEY, SMNVEV (reference sequence). In DNA form, the CDR3 reads TGTGCCACAGGATATAGCAATCAGCCCCAGCATTTT. Protein: CATGYSNQPQHF.

The chain uses TRBV11-2 and TRBJ2-7; the match to TRBD2 covers 7 bases. This CDR3 has 15 residues. V gave up 3 bases and J gave up 0 bases; unmatched junction bases: 5. Germline V gives CDR1 SGHAT, CDR2 FQNNGV. CDR3 region: CASSLQGLISYEQYF. The DNA for the CDR3 is TGTGCCAGCAGCTTGCAGGGACTAATCTCCTACGAGCAGTACTTC.

The rearrangement links TRBV7-9 to TRBJ1-5; D is possibly TRBD1 (5 bases). CDR1 SEHNR and CDR2 FQNEAQ come from the germline V gene (reference sequence). The CDR3 runs to 16 residues. The V end was cut by 2 bases, the J end by 4 bases, with 15 bases between. The CDR3 DNA follows: TGTGCCAGCAGCTTAAGCGGTCGGGGGAGGAATCAGCCCCAGCATTTT. This encodes CASSLSGRGRNQPQHF.

The rearrangement links TRBV4-1 to TRBJ2-3; 14 bases are shared with TRBD2. The V segment lost 1 base and the J segment 6 bases; nucleotides outside the gene matches: 6. CDR1 and CDR2 from the germline V gene are MGHRA and YSYEKL. There are 17 residues in the CDR3. The CDR3 loop is CASSQAGTSGGFDTQYF. DNA for the CDR3: TGCGCCAGCAGCCAAGCTGGGACTAGCGGGGGTTTTGATACGCAGTATTTT.

This clone was seen a few times. V and J are TRBV4-2 and TRBJ2-5; tentative D call: TRBD2 (6 bases). The CDR3 loop spans 13 amino acids. Germline CDR1 LGHNA, CDR2 YNFKEQ. The V end was cut by 3 bases, the J end by 2 bases, with 7 bases between. The CDR3 sequence is CASSQGGQETQYF. The CDR3 DNA follows: TGTGCCAGCAGCCAGGGGGGTCAAGAGACCCAGTACTTC.

The J gene is TRBJ2-7, the V gene TRBV5-1; TRBD2 might be the D (5 bases). From germline, CDR1 is SGHRS and CDR2 YFSETQ. With 6 bases removed from V and 2 bases from J, the gap between germline ends came to 6 bases. CDR3 length: 11 residues. The CDR3 DNA follows: TGCGCCAGCACCGGGGCCTACGAGCAGTACTTC. Residues: CASTGAYEQYF.

V is TRBV5-4 and J is TRBJ2-5; tentatively, D is TRBD1 (5 bases). The end of the DNA aligns better with TRBJ2-7, so the J call may be wrong. Germline V gene sequence: CDR1 SGHNT, CDR2 YYREEE (reference sequence). This CDR3 contains 15 residues. CDR3 residues: CASSLGGASSYEQYF. CDR3 nucleotide sequence: TGTGCCAGCAGCCTCGGTGGGGCCAGCTCCTACGAGCAGTACTTC.

The chain couples TRBV19 to TRBJ2-7; 7 bases match TRBD1. The CDR3 is 15 amino acids. The germline V gene has CDR1 LNHDA and CDR2 SQIVND (reference sequence). V was pared by 3 bases and J by 1 base, with 6 bases of the junction left unmatched. The CDR3 spells CASSIRTGLSYEQYF. CDR3 DNA sequence: TGTGCCAGTAGTATTCGGACAGGCCTATCCTACGAGCAGTACTTC.

This clone was picked up a small number of times. The gene calls are TRBV7-2 and TRBJ1-6, with D maybe TRBD1 (6 bases). This CDR3 is 13 amino acids long. Trimming left V 5 bases short and J 13 bases short, with 15 bases between. CDR1 and CDR2 (germline): SGHTA, FQGNSA. The CDR3, as DNA: TGTGCCAGCAGCCCCCCGGGGCAGGGGCCCCTCCACTTT. Amino acid sequence: CASSPPGQGPLHF.